This T cell receptor beta chain emerged from a study of patients and donors after allogeneic stem cell transplantation. TCRdb independently ran MiXCR on the RT-PCR reads; one entry per CDR3 protein. The data contain about 2,300 distinct CDR3 sequences, roughly 19% of them seen just once; the ten biggest clones take up around an eighth. This clonotype counts as large. The CDR3 extends over 17 amino acids. V was pared by 0 bases and J by 4 bases, with 7 bases of the junction left unmatched. Germline values: CDR1 SEHNR, CDR2 FQNEAQ (reference sequence). The rearrangement links TRBV7-9 to TRBJ2-3; 10 positions agree with TRBD1. Sequencing was performed on blood, either unsorted or a sorted T cell fraction (not recorded which). The source is a human donor who was either an allogeneic HSCT recipient or a stem cell or donor lymphocyte infusion donor (not recorded which). It is not recorded whose cells these are; they may come from a transplant donor. The CDR3 nucleotides are TGTGCCAGCAGCTTAGCGAGCGACAGGGGGCAGCCAGATACGCAGTATTTT. The encoded protein is CASSLASDRGQPDTQYF.